Following are 31 T cell receptor beta chains from one sample sequenced in a study of OX40 agonist ivuxolimab in advanced cancers. Repertoires were generated with immunoSEQ multiplex PCR, while TCRdb's copy carries only in-frame clones and drops some. The table has some 20,000 clones, roughly 72% seen once. Source: CD4+ or CD8+ T cells sorted from blood, taken in a trial of the OX40 agonist ivuxolimab. Receptors originate from an adult with an advanced solid tumor such as melanoma, head and neck, liver or kidney cancer.

The count of this clone is one. V gene TRBV28 combines with J gene TRBJ2-7; D could derive from TRBD1 or TRBD2 (5 bases each). Germline CDR1 MDHEN, CDR2 SYDVKM. The CDR3 has 13 amino acids. Trimming shortened V by 2 bases and J by 4 bases, and 9 bases separated the two germline ends. The CDR3 DNA reads TGTGCCAGCAGTTTAGGGACGTCGTACGAGCAGTACTTC. This encodes CASSLGTSYEQYF.

The chain links TRBV9 to TRBJ2-2; D possibly corresponds to TRBD1 (6 bases). The germline gives CDR1 SGDLS, CDR2 YYNGEE. The V end was cut by 4 bases, the J end by 2 bases, with 15 bases between. The CDR3 is 16 residues long. The CDR3 loop is CASSPHPGTNTGELFF. CDR3 sequence (DNA): TGTGCCAGCAGCCCCCACCCCGGGACAAACACCGGGGAGCTGTTTTTT.

This clone was picked up a small number of times. The chain recombines TRBV7-9 with TRBJ2-5, with D uncertain. The CDR3 consists of 13 residues. V lost 4 bases to trimming and J lost 5 bases, with 11 bases between them. Germline CDR1 reads SEHNR; CDR2 reads FQNEAQ (reference sequence). The CDR3: CASSSSSRETQYF. CDR3 DNA: TGTGCCAGCAGCTCCTCTTCCAGGGAGACCCAGTACTTC.

V usage is TRBV27 and J usage is TRBJ1-2; 8 bases are shared with TRBD1. The CDR3 contains 13 residues. V dropped 6 bases and J dropped 2; count of bases not matched to a gene: 2. From germline, CDR1 is MNHEY and CDR2 SMNVEV (reference sequence). CDR3 nucleotides: TGTGCCAGCAGCGGACAGGGAAACTATGGCTACACCTTC. Residues: CASSGQGNYGYTF.

The genes are TRBV6-5 and TRBJ2-5, with a possible D match to TRBD1 (6 bases). Germline V CDR1 and CDR2: MNHEY, SVGAGI. This CDR3 spans 15 amino acids. Trimming shortened V by 2 bases and J by 4 bases, and 14 bases separated the two germline ends. The CDR3 coding sequence is TGTGCCAGCAGTTACGCCCAGGGGCCCGCAGAGACCCAGTACTTC. Translating it yields CASSYAQGPAETQYF.

V usage is TRBV2 and J usage is TRBJ2-2; the D gene could be TRBD1 or TRBD2 (5 bases each). The CDR3 runs 16 residues. CDR1 and CDR2 (germline): SNHLY, FYNNEI. With 2 bases removed from V and 1 base from J, the gap between germline ends came to 11 bases. CDR3 nucleotides: TGTGCCAGCAGTGAATACGGGACCCAGAACACCGGGGAGCTGTTTTTT. It yields the protein CASSEYGTQNTGELFF. Variable domain in full (rest from reference TRBV2 and TRBJ2-2): EPEVTQTPSHQVTQMGQEVILRCVPISNHLYFYWYRQILGQKVEFLVSFYNNEISEKSEIFDDQFSVERPDGSNFTLKIRSTKLEDSAMYFCASSEYGTQNTGELFFGEGSRLTVL.

As regards this clone: The sample holds other DNA sequences that translate to the same CDR3. This chain connects TRBV10-3 to TRBJ1-1; 8 nucleotides line up with TRBD1. This CDR3 spans 15 amino acids. The J segment lost 5 bases and the V segment lost 5 bases, leaving 10 bases of the junction unmatched. CDR1 and CDR2 from the germline V gene are ENHRY and SYGVKD. CDR3 in DNA: TGTGCCATCAGTTTCGGCAGGGACAGGAATACTGAAGCTTTCTTT. Its translation: CAISFGRDRNTEAFF.

The V gene is TRBV7-9, the J gene TRBJ1-2, with TRBD1 identical over 7 bases. CDR1 is SEHNR and CDR2 is FQNEAQ in the germline V gene (reference sequence). With 4 bases clipped from V and 4 bases from J, the junction kept 3 bases outside the gene matches. The CDR3 is made up of 13 amino acids. The CDR3 sequence is CASSYQGVYGYTF. The CDR3, as DNA: TGTGCCAGCAGCTATCAGGGGGTCTATGGCTACACCTTC.

This clone was counted a few times. The chain carries TRBV27 and TRBJ1-5, with D unclear. CDR3 size: 12 residues. Germline assignment: CDR1 MNHEY and CDR2 SMNVEV (reference sequence). V lost 5 bases and J lost 7, with 9 bases in between. The CDR3 DNA sequence: TGTGCCAGCAGTAGCCTCGGGCAGCCCCAGCATTTT. Protein sequence: CASSSLGQPQHF.

This clone appeared once. The chain recombines TRBV5-1 with TRBJ2-3, with 7 bases lining up with TRBD2. The CDR3 runs to 16 residues. The V gene's germline CDR1 is SGHRS and CDR2 YFSETQ. V dropped 0 bases and J dropped 0; count of bases not matched to a gene: 4. Here the CDR3 reads CASSLGSGSSTDTQYF. CDR3 sequence (DNA): TGCGCCAGCAGCTTGGGTAGCGGGTCTAGCACAGATACGCAGTATTTT.

The CDR3 bases are TGCGCCAGCAGCTTGGGAGACAGCACCTATGGCTACACCTTC. This encodes CASSLGDSTYGYTF. The V gene is TRBV5-1, the J gene TRBJ1-2; D may be TRBD1 (5 bases). V lost 0 bases, J lost 4 bases, and 10 bases lay in between. Germline CDR1 is SGHRS and CDR2 is YFSETQ. The CDR3 is 14 residues long.

This clone was counted a single time. The CDR3 sequence: CATSRGQTNEKLFF. As DNA, the CDR3 is TGTGCCACCAGCAGAGGGCAGACTAATGAAAAACTGTTTTTT. This chain joins TRBV15 and TRBJ1-4; no firm D call. Trimming took 1 base from V and 2 from J, leaving 5 bases between them. Germline CDR1 LNHNV, CDR2 YYDKDF (reference sequence). The CDR3 contains 14 residues.

This clone came up a few times. This rearrangement joins TRBV5-6 to TRBJ2-7; no reliable D call. Trimming removed 2 bases at V and 7 bases at J, with 16 bases between. The CDR3 consists of 14 residues. Germline CDR1 and CDR2: SGHDT and YYEEEE. The CDR3 is CASSLGGSPREQYF. The CDR3 DNA reads as TGTGCCAGCAGCTTAGGCGGATCCCCTAGAGAGCAGTACTTC.

This clone was observed a single time. The chain combines TRBV18 with TRBJ2-7; 7 nucleotides match TRBD2. The CDR3 extends over 13 amino acids. The trim removed 3 bases at V and 3 bases at J, leaving 2 bases unmatched. Germline V gene data show CDR1 as KGHSH and CDR2 as LQKENI. The CDR3 DNA is TGTGCCAGCTCACCTGGGACTAACTACGAGCAGTACTTC. As protein: CASSPGTNYEQYF.

The chain uses TRBV15 and TRBJ2-3; TRBD2 aligns across 10 bases. V was pared by 1 base and J by 5 bases, with 6 bases of the junction left unmatched. Germline V CDR1 and CDR2: LNHNV, YYDKDF (reference sequence). The length of the CDR3 is 16 residues. This chain's CDR3 is CATSRVASGGVDTQYF. The CDR3 DNA reads TGTGCCACCAGCAGAGTGGCTAGCGGGGGAGTAGATACGCAGTATTTT.

The V and J genes are TRBV14 and TRBJ2-1; D is ambiguous. The CDR3 has 17 residues. CDR1 SGHDN and CDR2 FVKESK come from the germline V gene. Trimming stripped 1 base from V and 9 bases from J, with 22 bases between. The CDR3 DNA sequence: TGTGCCAGCAGCCAAGTAACGGTCACCACGACCTTCGGTGAGCAGTTCTTC. This translates into CASSQVTVTTTFGEQFF.

CDR3 amino acids: CASSFTVRYQETQYF. The DNA of the CDR3 is TGTGCCAGCAGTTTTACGGTGAGGTACCAAGAGACCCAGTACTTC. V gene TRBV28 combines with J gene TRBJ2-5; D unclear. The CDR3 is 15 residues long. V was pared by 3 bases and J by 0 bases, with 11 bases between. The germline V gene encodes CDR1 MDHEN and CDR2 SYDVKM. The full variable domain, with the rest looked up from reference TRBV28 and TRBJ2-5, is DVKVTQSSRYLVKRTGEKVFLECVQDMDHENMFWYRQDPGLGLRLIYFSYDVKMKEKGDIPEGYSVSREKKERFSLILESASTNQTSMYLCASSFTVRYQETQYFGPGTRLLVL.

This clone was seen only a few times. The chain carries TRBV11-2 and TRBJ1-4, with D unclear. CDR3 length: 14 residues. CDR1 is SGHAT, CDR2 FQNNGV, per germline. V shed 4 bases and J shed 6 bases, with 12 bases lying between them. The CDR3, as DNA: TGTGCCAGCAGCTCTACCAATGATTATGAAAAACTGTTTTTT. It is translated as CASSSTNDYEKLFF. The whole variable domain, remainder taken from reference TRBV11-2 and TRBJ1-4, is EAGVAQSPRYKIIEKRQSVAFWCNPISGHATLYWYQQILGQGPKLLIQFQNNGVVDDSQLPKDRFSAERLKGVDSTLKIQPAKLEDSAVYLCASSSTNDYEKLFFGSGTQLSVL.

The sample holds one count of this clone. The J gene is TRBJ2-6, the V gene TRBV18; 7 bases are shared with TRBD1. Trimming took 2 bases from V and 0 from J; bases not matched to a gene: 10. Germline CDR1 reads KGHSH; CDR2 reads LQKENI. The CDR3 has 19 residues. DNA of the CDR3: TGTGCCAGCTCACCAAAGGAAGGGGGCTTCCGCTCTGGGGCCAACGTCCTGACTTTC. As protein: CASSPKEGGFRSGANVLTF.

The CDR3 loop reads CASTRTSGRAYNEQFF. CDR3 bases: TGTGCCAGCACCCGGACTAGCGGGCGGGCCTACAATGAGCAGTTCTTC. The rearrangement joins TRBV5-8 to TRBJ2-1, with 11 bases fitting TRBD2. This CDR3 contains 16 residues. In germline, CDR1 is SGHTS, CDR2 YDEGEE. J lost 2 bases, V lost 6 bases, and 7 bases had no gene match. Using reference TRBV5-8 and TRBJ2-1 for the parts outside the CDR3, the full variable domain is EAGVTQSPTHLIKTRGQQATLRCSPISGHTSVYWYQQALGLGLQFLLWYDEGEERNRGNFPPRFSGRQFPNYSSELNVNALELEDSALYLCASTRTSGRAYNEQFFGPGTRLTVL.

This clone was seen once. This chain joins TRBV9 and TRBJ1-1; 8 bases are shared with TRBD1. The CDR3 has 15 residues. J lost 1 base, V lost 3 bases, and 5 bases had no gene match. Per germline, CDR1 SGDLS and CDR2 YYNGEE. CDR3 bases: TGTGCCAGCAGCGCACCTCAGGGGGCGAACACTGAAGCTTTCTTT. It yields the protein CASSAPQGANTEAFF. The whole variable domain, remainder taken from reference TRBV9 and TRBJ1-1, is DSGVTQTPKHLITATGQRVTLRCSPRSGDLSVYWYQQSLDQGLQFLIQYYNGEERAKGNILERFSAQQFPDLHSELNLSSLELGDSALYFCASSAPQGANTEAFFGQGTRLTVV.

The chain combines TRBV7-8 with TRBJ1-1; 8 bases fit TRBD1. V lost 3 bases to trimming and J lost 0 bases; unmatched junction nucleotides: 6. The V gene's germline CDR1 is SGHVS and CDR2 FQNEAQ. This CDR3 contains 16 residues. CDR3 in amino acids: CASSFYRGDMNTEAFF. The CDR3 DNA reads TGTGCCAGCAGCTTTTACAGGGGGGACATGAACACTGAAGCTTTCTTT.

The CDR3 loop reads CASSPRWGEYQETQYF. DNA of the CDR3: TGTGCCAGCTCACCAAGGTGGGGGGAGTACCAAGAGACCCAGTACTTC. V is TRBV18 and J is TRBJ2-5; possible D gene TRBD2, 6 bases. The CDR3 sequence is 16 residues long. Germline V gene lookup returns CDR1 KGHSH and CDR2 LQKENI. V was clipped by 2 bases and J by 0 bases, with 13 bases between them.

The CDR3 here is CASSLQRDTDTQYF. CDR3 DNA: TGCGCCAGCAGCTTGCAGCGGGACACAGATACGCAGTATTTT. The rearrangement uses TRBV5-1 and TRBJ2-3; 7 bases line up with TRBD2. The trim removed 1 base at V and 2 bases at J, leaving 1 base unmatched. Germline CDR1 and CDR2: SGHRS and YFSETQ. The CDR3 has 14 residues.

The chain couples TRBV6-1 to TRBJ2-1; unclear D gene. CDR3 length equals 14 residues. Trimming shortened V by 3 bases and J by 0 bases, and 6 bases separated the two germline ends. Per the germline V gene, CDR1 is MNHNS and CDR2 is SASEGT. Here the CDR3 reads CASSDLSSYNEQFF. The DNA for the CDR3 is TGTGCCAGCAGTGACTTGAGCTCCTACAATGAGCAGTTCTTC.

The chain links TRBV6-6 to TRBJ1-1; TRBD1 agrees at 8 bases. The V and J ends lost 7 bases and 3 bases, in that order; junction bases with no gene match: 13. There are 16 residues in the CDR3. Germline values: CDR1 MNHNY, CDR2 SVGAGI (reference sequence). DNA of the CDR3: TGTGCCAGCACCAACAAGCCAGGGGGCGGATACACTGAAGCTTTCTTT. It encodes CASTNKPGGGYTEAFF.

The genes are TRBV7-9 and TRBJ2-1; tentative D call: TRBD2 (5 bases). V was shortened by 2 bases and J by 5 bases, with 13 bases between the two germline ends. The germline V gene has CDR1 SEHNR and CDR2 FQNEAQ (reference sequence). CDR3 size: 15 residues. The CDR3 protein is CASSLLIASNNEQFF. The CDR3 DNA reads as TGTGCCAGCAGCTTATTAATCGCTAGCAACAATGAGCAGTTCTTC.

The genes are TRBV29-1 and TRBJ2-5; 8 nucleotides match TRBD1. CDR3 size: 13 residues. CDR1 SQVTM and CDR2 ANQGSEA come from the germline V gene. V shed 6 bases, J shed 5 bases, and the junction held 8 bases outside the gene matches. The CDR3 bases are TGCAGCGTCGAGCCGACAGGGGTGGAGACCCAGTACTTC. Translation gives CSVEPTGVETQYF.

The rearrangement joins TRBV6-5 to TRBJ2-1, with D unclear. The CDR3 consists of 13 residues. Germline assignment: CDR1 MNHEY and CDR2 SVGAGI. V shed 5 bases and J shed 4 bases, with 9 bases lying between them. The CDR3 is CASSLDIYNEQFF. CDR3 coding DNA: TGTGCCAGCAGTCTAGACATTTACAATGAGCAGTTCTTC.

In its sample, this clone was seen a few times. The V gene is TRBV4-1, the J gene TRBJ1-6; D remains ambiguous. The CDR3 spans 15 residues. Trimming took 1 base from V and 10 from J, leaving 14 bases between them. Germline V gives CDR1 MGHRA, CDR2 YSYEKL. The CDR3 protein is CASSQGISYPSPLHF. DNA of the CDR3: TGCGCCAGCAGCCAAGGTATTAGTTATCCGTCACCCCTCCACTTT.

V is TRBV7-9 and J is TRBJ2-3; D is perhaps TRBD2 (6 bases). V dropped 6 bases and J dropped 7 bases, with 20 bases sitting between them. Germline values: CDR1 SEHNR, CDR2 FQNEAQ (reference sequence). This CDR3 region has 15 residues. CDR3: CASRPAERERYTQYF. In nucleotides, the CDR3 is TGTGCCAGCAGGCCGGCGGAACGGGAGAGATATACGCAGTATTTT.